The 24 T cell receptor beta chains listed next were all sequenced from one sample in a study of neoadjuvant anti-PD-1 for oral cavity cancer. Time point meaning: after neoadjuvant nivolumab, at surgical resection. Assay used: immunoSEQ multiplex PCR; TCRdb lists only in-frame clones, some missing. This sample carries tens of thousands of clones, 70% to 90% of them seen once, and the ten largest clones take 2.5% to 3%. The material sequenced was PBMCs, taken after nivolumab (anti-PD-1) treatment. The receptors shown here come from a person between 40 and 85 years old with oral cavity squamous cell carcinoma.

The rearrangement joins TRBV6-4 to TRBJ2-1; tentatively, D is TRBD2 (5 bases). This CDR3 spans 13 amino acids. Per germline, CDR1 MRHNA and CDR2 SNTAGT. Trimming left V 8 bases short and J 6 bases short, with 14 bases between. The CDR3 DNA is TGTGCCAGCGTTCCCCGGAGGATCAATGAGCAGTTCTTC. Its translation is CASVPRRINEQFF.

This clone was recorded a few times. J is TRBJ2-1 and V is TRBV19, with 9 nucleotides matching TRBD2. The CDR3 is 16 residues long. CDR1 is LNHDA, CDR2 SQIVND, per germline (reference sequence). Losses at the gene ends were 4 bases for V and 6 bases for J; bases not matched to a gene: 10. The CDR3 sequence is CASSTRPAGGRNEQFF. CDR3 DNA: TGTGCCAGTAGTACCCGACCCGCGGGAGGGCGCAATGAGCAGTTCTTC.

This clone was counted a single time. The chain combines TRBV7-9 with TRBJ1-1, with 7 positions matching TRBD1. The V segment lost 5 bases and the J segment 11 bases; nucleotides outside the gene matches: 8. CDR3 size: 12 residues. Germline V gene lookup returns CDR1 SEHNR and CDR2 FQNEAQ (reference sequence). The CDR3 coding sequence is TGTGCCAGCAGCCTTGGACAGGATCGGGCTTTCTTT. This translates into CASSLGQDRAFF.

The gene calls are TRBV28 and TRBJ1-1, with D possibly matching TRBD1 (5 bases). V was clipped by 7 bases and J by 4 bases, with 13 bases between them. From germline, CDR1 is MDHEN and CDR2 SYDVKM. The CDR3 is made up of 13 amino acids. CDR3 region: CASNFMRGTEAFF. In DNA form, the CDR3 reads TGTGCCAGCAACTTCATGAGGGGCACTGAAGCTTTCTTT.

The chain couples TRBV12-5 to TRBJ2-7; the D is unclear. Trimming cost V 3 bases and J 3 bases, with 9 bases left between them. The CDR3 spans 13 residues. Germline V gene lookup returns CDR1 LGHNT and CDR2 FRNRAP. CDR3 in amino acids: CASGFDGIYEQYF. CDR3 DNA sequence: TGTGCTAGTGGTTTTGATGGCATCTACGAGCAGTACTTC.

This CDR3 reads CASRASISDGELFF. In nucleotides, the CDR3 is TGTGCCAGCAGAGCGAGTATTTCCGACGGGGAGCTGTTTTTT. The genes are TRBV9 and TRBJ2-2; D is uncertain. The ends were cut back, 5 bases at V and 7 bases at J, with 15 bases in the middle. The CDR3 has 14 residues. Germline V gene sequence: CDR1 SGDLS, CDR2 YYNGEE.

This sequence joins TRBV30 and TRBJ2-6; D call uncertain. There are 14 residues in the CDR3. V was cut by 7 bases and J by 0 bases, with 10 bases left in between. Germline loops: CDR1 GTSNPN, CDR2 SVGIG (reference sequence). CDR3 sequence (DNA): TGTGCCTCCCGCCGACACTCTGGGGCCAACGTCCTGACTTTC. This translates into CASRRHSGANVLTF.

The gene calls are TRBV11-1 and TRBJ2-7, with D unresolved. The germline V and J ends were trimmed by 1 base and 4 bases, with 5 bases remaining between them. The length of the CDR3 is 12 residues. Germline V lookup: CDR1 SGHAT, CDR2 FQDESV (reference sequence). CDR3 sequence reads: CASSLVRYEQYF. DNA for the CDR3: TGTGCCAGCAGCTTAGTAAGATACGAGCAGTACTTC.

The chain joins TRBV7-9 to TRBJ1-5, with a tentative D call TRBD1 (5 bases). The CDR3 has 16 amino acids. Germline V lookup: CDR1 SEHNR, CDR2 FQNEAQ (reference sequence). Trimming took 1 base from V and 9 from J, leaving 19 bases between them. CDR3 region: CASSLGEGTVQGPQHF. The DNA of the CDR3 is TGTGCCAGCAGCTTAGGTGAGGGGACGGTCCAGGGGCCCCAGCATTTT.

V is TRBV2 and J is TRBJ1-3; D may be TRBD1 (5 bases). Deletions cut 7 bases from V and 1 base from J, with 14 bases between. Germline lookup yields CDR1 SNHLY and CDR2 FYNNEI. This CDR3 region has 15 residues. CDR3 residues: CASIPQGGSGNTIYF. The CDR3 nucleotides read TGTGCCAGCATTCCCCAGGGTGGGTCTGGAAACACCATATATTTT.

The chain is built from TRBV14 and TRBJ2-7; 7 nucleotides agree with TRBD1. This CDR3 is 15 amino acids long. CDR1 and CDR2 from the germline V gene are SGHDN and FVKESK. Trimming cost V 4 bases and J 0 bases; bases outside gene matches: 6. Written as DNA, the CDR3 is TGTGCCAGCAGCCCACCGGGACAGTTCTCCTACGAGCAGTACTTC. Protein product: CASSPPGQFSYEQYF.

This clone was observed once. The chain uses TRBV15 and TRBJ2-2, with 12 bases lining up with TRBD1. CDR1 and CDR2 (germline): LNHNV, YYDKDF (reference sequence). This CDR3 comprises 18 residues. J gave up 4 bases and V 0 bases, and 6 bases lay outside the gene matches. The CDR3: CATSRDGTGGAGTGELFF. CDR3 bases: TGTGCCACCAGCAGAGATGGGACAGGGGGCGCCGGCACCGGGGAGCTGTTTTTT.

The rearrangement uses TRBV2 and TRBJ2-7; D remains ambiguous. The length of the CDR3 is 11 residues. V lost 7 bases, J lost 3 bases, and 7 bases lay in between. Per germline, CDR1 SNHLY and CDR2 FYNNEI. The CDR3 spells CASIRDYEQYF. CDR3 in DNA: TGTGCCAGCATTAGAGACTACGAGCAGTACTTC.

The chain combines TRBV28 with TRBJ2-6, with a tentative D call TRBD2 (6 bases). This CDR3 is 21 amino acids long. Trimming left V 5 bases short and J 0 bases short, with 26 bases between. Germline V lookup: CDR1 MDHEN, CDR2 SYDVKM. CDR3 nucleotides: TGTGCCAGCAGTCTGGTCCGGGCGGGATCTCACCGCCCCTCTGGGGCCAACGTCCTGACTTTC. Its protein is CASSLVRAGSHRPSGANVLTF.

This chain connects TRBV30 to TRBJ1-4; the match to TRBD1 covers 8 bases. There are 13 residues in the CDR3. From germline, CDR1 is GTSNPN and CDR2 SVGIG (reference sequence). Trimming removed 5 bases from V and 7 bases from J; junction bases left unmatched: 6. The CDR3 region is CAWRTGFIEKLFF. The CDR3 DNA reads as TGTGCCTGGCGGACAGGGTTTATTGAAAAACTGTTTTTT.

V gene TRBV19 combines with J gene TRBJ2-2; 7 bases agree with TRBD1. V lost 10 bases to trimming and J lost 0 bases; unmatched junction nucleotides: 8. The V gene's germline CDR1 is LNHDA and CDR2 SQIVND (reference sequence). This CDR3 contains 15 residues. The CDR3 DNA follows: TGTGCCACCGCCGACAGGGTCGCGAACACCGGGGAGCTGTTTTTT. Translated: CATADRVANTGELFF.

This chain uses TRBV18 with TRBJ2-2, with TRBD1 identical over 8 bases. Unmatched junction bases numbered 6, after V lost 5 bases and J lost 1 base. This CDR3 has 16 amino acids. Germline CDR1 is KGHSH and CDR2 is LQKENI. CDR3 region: CASSAQGVKNTGELFF. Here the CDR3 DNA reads TGTGCCAGCTCAGCACAGGGGGTAAAGAACACCGGGGAGCTGTTTTTT.

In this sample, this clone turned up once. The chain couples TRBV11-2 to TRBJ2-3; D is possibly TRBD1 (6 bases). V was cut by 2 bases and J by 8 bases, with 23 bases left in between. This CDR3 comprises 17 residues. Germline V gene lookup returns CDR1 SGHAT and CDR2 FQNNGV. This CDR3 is CASSLTPWGRGDGTQYF. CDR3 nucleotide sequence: TGTGCCAGCAGCTTAACCCCCTGGGGCAGGGGAGACGGTACGCAGTATTTT.

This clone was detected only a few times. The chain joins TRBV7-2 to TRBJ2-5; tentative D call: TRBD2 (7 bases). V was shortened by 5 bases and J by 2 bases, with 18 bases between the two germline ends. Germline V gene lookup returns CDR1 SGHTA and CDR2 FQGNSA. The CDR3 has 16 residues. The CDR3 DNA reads TGTGCCAGCAGCGCAAGGGGGGGAATGGAACAAGAGACCCAGTACTTC. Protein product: CASSARGGMEQETQYF.

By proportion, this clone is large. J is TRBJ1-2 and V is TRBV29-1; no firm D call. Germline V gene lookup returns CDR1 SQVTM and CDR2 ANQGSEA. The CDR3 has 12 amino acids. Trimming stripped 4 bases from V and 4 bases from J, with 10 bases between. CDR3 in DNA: TGCAGCGTTGCCCCCGACGGCTATGGCTACACCTTC. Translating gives CSVAPDGYGYTF. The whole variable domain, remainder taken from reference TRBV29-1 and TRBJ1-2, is SAVISQKPSRDICQRGTSLTIQCQVDSQVTMMFWYRQQPGQSLTLIATANQGSEATYESGFVIDKFPISRPNLTFSTLTVSNMSPEDSSIYLCSVAPDGYGYTFGSGTRLTVV.

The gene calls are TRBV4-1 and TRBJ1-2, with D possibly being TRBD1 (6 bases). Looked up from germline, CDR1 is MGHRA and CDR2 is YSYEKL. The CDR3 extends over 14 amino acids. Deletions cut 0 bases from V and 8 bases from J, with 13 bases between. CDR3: CASSQDRVGGGYTF. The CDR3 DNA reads TGCGCCAGCAGCCAAGATCGGGTAGGGGGGGGCTACACCTTC.

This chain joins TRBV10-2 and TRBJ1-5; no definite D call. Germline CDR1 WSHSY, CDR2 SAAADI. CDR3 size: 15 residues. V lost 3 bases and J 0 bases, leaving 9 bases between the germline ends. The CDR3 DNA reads TGCGCCAGCAGTGACAGCCTGTATAGCAATCAGCCCCAGCATTTT. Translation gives CASSDSLYSNQPQHF.

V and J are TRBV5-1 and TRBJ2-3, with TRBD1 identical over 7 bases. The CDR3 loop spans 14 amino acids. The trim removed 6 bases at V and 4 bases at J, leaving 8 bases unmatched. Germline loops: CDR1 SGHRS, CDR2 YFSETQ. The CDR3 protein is CASTPGQRADTQYF. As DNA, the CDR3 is TGCGCCAGCACGCCGGGACAGAGGGCAGATACGCAGTATTTT.

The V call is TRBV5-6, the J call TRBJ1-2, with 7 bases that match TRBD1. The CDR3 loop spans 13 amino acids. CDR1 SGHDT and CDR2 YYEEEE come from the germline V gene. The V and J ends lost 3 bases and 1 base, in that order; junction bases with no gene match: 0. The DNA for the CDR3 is TGTGCCAGCAGCTACAGGGGTAACTATGGCTACACCTTC. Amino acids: CASSYRGNYGYTF. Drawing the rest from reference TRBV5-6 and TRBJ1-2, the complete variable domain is DAGVTQSPTHLIKTRGQQVTLRCSPKSGHDTVSWYQQALGQGPQFIFQYYEEEERQRGNFPDRFSGHQFPNYSSELNVNALLLGDSALYLCASSYRGNYGYTFGSGTRLTVV.